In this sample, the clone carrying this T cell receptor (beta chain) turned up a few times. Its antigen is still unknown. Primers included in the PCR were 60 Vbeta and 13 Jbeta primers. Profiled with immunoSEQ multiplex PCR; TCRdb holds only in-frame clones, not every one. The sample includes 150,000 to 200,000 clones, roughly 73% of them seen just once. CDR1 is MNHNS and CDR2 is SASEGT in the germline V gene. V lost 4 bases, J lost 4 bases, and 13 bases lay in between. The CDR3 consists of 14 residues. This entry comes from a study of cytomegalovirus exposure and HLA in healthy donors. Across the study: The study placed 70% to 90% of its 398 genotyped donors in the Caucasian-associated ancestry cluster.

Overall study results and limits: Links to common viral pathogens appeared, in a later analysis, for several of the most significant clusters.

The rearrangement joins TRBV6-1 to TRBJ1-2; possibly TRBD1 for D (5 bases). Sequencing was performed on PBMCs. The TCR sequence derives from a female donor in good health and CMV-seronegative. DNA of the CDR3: TGTGCCAGCAGTGTTGACAGCAATTTCTATGGCTACACCTTC. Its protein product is CASSVDSNFYGYTF.